One and the same sample provided the 5 T cell receptor beta chains below, sequenced in a study of response to subunit inactivated influenza vaccine. MiXCR, run by TCRdb on the RT-PCR reads, gives a single entry per CDR3 protein. Of 650,000 to 800,000 distinct CDR3 sequences in the sample, about a fifth are singletons; the top ten hold approximately 10%. The sample consisted of PBMCs from blood, taken around 5 days after vaccination. The source of these receptors is a man aged 50 to 59 who received an inactivated influenza vaccine.

As to this clonotype: A read error is likely, as this CDR3 ends without the conserved phenylalanine or tryptophan. The CDR3 sequence: CASRSVLGPNSYEQYL. CDR3 nucleotides: TGCGCCAGCAGATCGGTCCTAGGGCCAAACTCCTACGAGCAGTACCTC. The rearrangement links TRBV5-1 to TRBJ2-7; D gene unclear. CDR1 and CDR2 (germline): SGHRS, YFSETQ. V lost 5 bases and J 0 bases, leaving 18 bases between the germline ends. The CDR3 is 16 residues long.

This chain connects TRBV27 to TRBJ2-1, with 11 bases aligning to TRBD2. The V and J ends lost 0 bases and 8 bases, in that order; junction bases with no gene match: 6. CDR1 and CDR2 from the germline V gene are MNHEY and SMNVEV (reference sequence). This CDR3 region has 16 residues. The CDR3 sequence: CASSLSPGLAGDEQFF. The DNA of the CDR3 is TGTGCCAGCAGTTTATCGCCCGGACTAGCGGGCGATGAGCAGTTCTTC.

The rearrangement uses TRBV12-3 or TRBV12-4 and TRBJ2-1; D assignment may be TRBD1 or TRBD2 (5 bases each). V dropped 2 bases and J dropped 7 bases, with 12 bases sitting between them. The CDR3 totals 14 residues. In DNA form, the CDR3 reads TGTGCCAGCAGTTTACTCGGGGCCAGGAATGAGCAGTTCTTC. It codes for CASSLLGARNEQFF.

For the CDR3, the DNA is TGTGCCACACAGGGGGATGGAAACACCATATATTTT. Encoded protein: CATQGDGNTIYF. V gene TRBV12-3 or TRBV12-4 combines with J gene TRBJ1-3, with TRBD1 matching 8 bases. J was trimmed by 3 bases and V by 10 bases; bases with no gene match: 2. This CDR3 is built from 12 residues.

This clonotype was seen more than once but under ten times. CDR3 protein: CASSAGGGLYGYTF. CDR3 coding DNA: TGTGCCAGCAGTGCCGGGGGCGGCCTATATGGCTACACCTTC. V usage is TRBV12-3 or TRBV12-4 and J usage is TRBJ1-2; perhaps TRBD1 as D (6 bases). The CDR3 spans 14 residues. The V gene lost 5 bases and the J gene lost 5 bases, with 15 bases spanning the gap.